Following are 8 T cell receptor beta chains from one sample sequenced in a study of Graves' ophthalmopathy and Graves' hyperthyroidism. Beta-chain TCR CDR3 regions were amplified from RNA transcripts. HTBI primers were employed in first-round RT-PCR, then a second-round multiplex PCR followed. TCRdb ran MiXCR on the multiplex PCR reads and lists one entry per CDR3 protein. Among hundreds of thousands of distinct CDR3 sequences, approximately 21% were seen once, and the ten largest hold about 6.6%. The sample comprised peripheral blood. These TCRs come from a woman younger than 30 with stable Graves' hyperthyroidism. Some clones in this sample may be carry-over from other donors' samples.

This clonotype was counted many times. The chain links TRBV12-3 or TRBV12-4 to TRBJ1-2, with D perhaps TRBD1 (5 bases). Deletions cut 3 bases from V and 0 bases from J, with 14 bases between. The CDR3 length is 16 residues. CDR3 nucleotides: TGTGCCAGCAGTTTGGACATTGGGATCTCTAACTATGGCTACACCTTC. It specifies CASSLDIGISNYGYTF.

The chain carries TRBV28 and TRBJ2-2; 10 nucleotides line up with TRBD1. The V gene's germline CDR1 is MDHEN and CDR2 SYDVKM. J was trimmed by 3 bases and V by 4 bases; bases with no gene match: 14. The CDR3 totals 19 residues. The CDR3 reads CASSSPLSGTGDDTGELFF. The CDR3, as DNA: TGTGCCAGCAGTTCCCCCCTTTCCGGGACAGGGGACGACACCGGGGAGCTGTTTTTT.

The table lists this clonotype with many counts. The CDR3 DNA is TGCAGCGGTATCGACAGGACCTCTGGGGCCAACGTCCTGACTTTC. It is translated as CSGIDRTSGANVLTF. The V gene is TRBV29-1, the J gene TRBJ2-6, with D tentatively TRBD1 (6 bases). CDR3 length: 15 residues. The germline V and J ends were trimmed by 7 bases and 0 bases, with 13 bases remaining between them. CDR1 SQVTM and CDR2 ANQGSEA come from the germline V gene.

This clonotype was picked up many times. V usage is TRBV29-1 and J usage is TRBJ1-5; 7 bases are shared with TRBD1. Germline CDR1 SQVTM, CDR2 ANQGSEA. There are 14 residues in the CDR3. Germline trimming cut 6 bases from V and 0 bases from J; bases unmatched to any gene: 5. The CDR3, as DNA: TGCAGCGTGGCGGACAGGAATAGCAATCAGCCCCAGCATTTT. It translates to CSVADRNSNQPQHF.

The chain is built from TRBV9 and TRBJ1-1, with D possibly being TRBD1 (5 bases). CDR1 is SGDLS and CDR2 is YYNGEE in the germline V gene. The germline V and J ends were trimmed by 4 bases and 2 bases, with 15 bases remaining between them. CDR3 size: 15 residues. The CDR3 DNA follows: TGTGCCAGCAGCCCGGGGTGGGGCCAAAACACTGAAGCTTTCTTT. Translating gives CASSPGWGQNTEAFF. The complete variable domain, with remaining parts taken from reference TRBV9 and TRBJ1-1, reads DSGVTQTPKHLITATGQRVTLRCSPRSGDLSVYWYQQSLDQGLQFLIQYYNGEERAKGNILERFSAQQFPDLHSELNLSSLELGDSALYFCASSPGWGQNTEAFFGQGTRLTVV.

The CDR3 DNA reads TGTGCCAGCGGACAGGGGTTCCCCTACGAGCAGTACTTC. It codes for CASGQGFPYEQYF. This sequence joins TRBV28 and TRBJ2-7, with 9 positions matching TRBD1. Germline V gives CDR1 MDHEN, CDR2 SYDVKM. The CDR3 is 13 residues long. V shed 8 bases, J shed 2 bases, and the junction held 4 bases outside the gene matches.

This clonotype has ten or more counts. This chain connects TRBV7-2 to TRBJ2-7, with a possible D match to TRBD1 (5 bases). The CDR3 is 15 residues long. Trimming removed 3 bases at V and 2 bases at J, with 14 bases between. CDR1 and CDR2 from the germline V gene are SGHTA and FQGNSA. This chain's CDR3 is CASSFTGSRAYEQYF. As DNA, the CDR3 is TGTGCCAGCAGCTTTACAGGATCGAGAGCCTACGAGCAGTACTTC.

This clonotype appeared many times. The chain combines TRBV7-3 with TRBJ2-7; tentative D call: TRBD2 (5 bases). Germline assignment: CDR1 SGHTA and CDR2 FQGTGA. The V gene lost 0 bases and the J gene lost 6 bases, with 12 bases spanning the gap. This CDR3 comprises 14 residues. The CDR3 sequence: CASSLTLGVGEQYF. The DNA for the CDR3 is TGTGCCAGCAGCTTAACGCTCGGGGTAGGCGAGCAGTACTTC.